This T cell receptor beta chain was recorded in a study of blood T cell repertoires in COVID-19. Study-level information: Italy, Spain and the United States were the sources of the convalescent and acute COVID-19 samples. PBMCs, B-cell-depleted T cells, or T cells were the source of the cDNA or gDNA that made up the material.

How the authors handled the data: Nucleated cell number was recorded as an estimate derived from reference gene primer amplification. TCRdb keeps only in-frame clones here, not all; method: immunoSEQ multiplex PCR. V and J calls plus clone size are reproduced from that table; the DNA served to infer D and trimming. The sample includes roughly 100,000 clones, over 70% of them seen just once. The CDR3 runs 13 residues. Germline-derived CDR1 and CDR2 are SGDLS and YYNGEE. Deletions cut 2 bases from V and 5 bases from J, with 10 bases between. Sequenced sample: peripheral blood. The sequence was collected from a human donor in a cohort sampled during active or convalescent COVID-19. This sequence joins TRBV9 and TRBJ1-1, with D possibly matching TRBD1 (6 bases). The CDR3 DNA sequence: TGTGCCAGCAGCGTGACAGGTCGGACTGAAGCTTTCTTT. Translating it yields CASSVTGRTEAFF.